Detailed here is one T cell receptor (beta chain). These data are taken from a study of T cell responses to AZD1222 COVID-19 vaccine. Profiling relied on immunoSEQ multiplex PCR, and the TCRdb table lists in-frame clones only, not all of them. The sample carries 100,000 to 150,000 clones, approximately 88% recorded once. Trimming cost V 5 bases and J 5 bases, with 19 bases left between them. This CDR3 is 15 amino acids long. Per germline, CDR1 MDHEN and CDR2 SYDVKM. The chain uses TRBV28 and TRBJ2-7; a possible D gene is TRBD1 (6 bases). The sample here was peripheral blood, taken on day 0 of AZD1222 vaccination. This TCR derives from an adult in good health. DNA for the CDR3: TGTGCCAGCAGTCTCCTGGACCGGGACACCCACGAGCAGTACTTC. As protein: CASSLLDRDTHEQYF.